This note documents a single T cell receptor (beta chain) sequence. Its matching antigen is unknown. Some clones are missing from TCRdb's copy, which holds only in-frame ones; the method was immunoSEQ multiplex PCR. The data show 5,100 or so clones, 60% to 70% seen once. The entry originates in a study of CD8 T cell repertoires and HIV-1 epitope variants. The wider study: Separate wells received one of Twenty-five Gag or Nef variant peptides. Epitopes were three Gag families plus Nef HW9 and YT9. 1M T cells were kept uncultured as a baseline. Study-wide results and limits: Beta chains alone show antigen proliferation, not cytokine profile or function.

Germline V lookup: CDR1 SGDLS, CDR2 YYNGEE. V shed 4 bases, J shed 5 bases, and the junction held 7 bases outside the gene matches. This CDR3 has 14 amino acids. The sample comprised cultured CD8+ T cells derived from PBMCs. The sequence came from a male donor with HIV. V gene TRBV9 combines with J gene TRBJ1-1, with 8 bases aligning to TRBD1. In DNA, the CDR3 is TGTGCCAGCAGCCCTACAGGGGGAGGTACTGAAGCTTTCTTT. Protein product: CASSPTGGGTEAFF.